The 14 T cell receptor beta chains in this list originate from one sample, sequenced in a study of T cell clonality in common variable immunodeficiency. Sequenced by immunoSEQ multiplex PCR; TCRdb stores in-frame clones only, minus some. The record shows over 30,000 clones for this sample, with no singletons present. The source material was peripheral blood mononuclear cells. These receptors all come from a person aged 18 to 69 in good health.

This clone was detected many times. The read terminates 3 residues ahead of where the CDR3 ends, so the germline J gene completes it. The chain couples TRBV10-3 to TRBJ2-7, with 7 bases that match TRBD1. The CDR3 has 13 residues. Trimming at V came to 5 bases and at J to 6 bases, leaving 7 bases not matched to a gene. The germline V gene has CDR1 ENHRY and CDR2 SYGVKD. The part of the CDR3 DNA that was read is TGTGCCATCAGTTCCGGGACAGCAAGCGAG. Protein sequence: CAISSGTASE. The entire CDR3 reads CAISSGTASEQYF.

This clone was counted at least ten times. The read stops 3 residues short of the end of the CDR3; the missing end is completed from the germline J gene. This rearrangement joins TRBV29-1 to TRBJ2-5; D may be TRBD2 (6 bases). Per germline, CDR1 SQVTM and CDR2 ANQGSEA. The ends were cut back, 7 bases at V and 5 bases at J, with 11 bases in the middle. This CDR3 has 11 amino acids. CDR3 region: CSGGDWETQYF. CDR3 bases read: TGCAGCGGGGGGGACTGGGAGACC.

This clone has at least ten counts. With the read ending 3 residues before the CDR3 end, the germline J gene is used to fill in that end. The rearrangement uses TRBV6-2 or TRBV6-3 and TRBJ2-7; D not certain. The CDR3 consists of 12 residues. The V gene's germline CDR1 is MNHEY and CDR2 SVGEGT. Trimming left V 5 bases short and J 2 bases short, with 7 bases between. The sequenced part of the CDR3 DNA is TGTGCCAGCAGTCCCATCCCCTACGAG. Its translation: CASSPIPYE. The complete CDR3 protein is CASSPIPYEQYF.

This clone appeared many times. The CDR3 end is not reached by the read, which stops 3 residues before it; the germline J gene fills it in. The V call is TRBV15, the J call TRBJ2-7; D may be TRBD2 (5 bases). Trimming took 0 bases from V and 5 from J, leaving 17 bases between them. Germline-derived CDR1 and CDR2 are LNHNV and YYDKDF (reference sequence). The CDR3 runs 16 residues. The CDR3: CATSRDRAGLTHEQYF. The DNA read from the CDR3 is TGTGCCACCAGCAGAGATCGGGCAGGACTTACCCACGAG.

This clone was recorded at least ten times. The read gets to within 3 residues of the CDR3 end, and the germline J gene fills in the rest. The chain uses TRBV12-3 or TRBV12-4 and TRBJ1-3, with D unresolved. The CDR3 covers 11 residues. Trimming took off 5 bases at V and 4 bases at J, with 3 bases between the two ends. The CDR3 is CASSQGNTIYF. CDR3 bases read: TGTGCCAGCAGTCAGGGAAACACC.

The table lists this clone with a few counts. The DNA ends 3 residues before the CDR3 does, and the rest of the CDR3 is filled in from the germline J gene. The chain has TRBV7-6 and TRBJ1-1; D perhaps matches TRBD1 (5 bases). Germline V gives CDR1 SGHVS, CDR2 FNYEAQ. Trimming cost V 5 bases and J 0 bases, with 13 bases left between them. CDR3 length: 15 residues. The sequenced CDR3 bases are TGTGCCAGCAGCCCTTCGGGGGGATTGAACACTGAA. It specifies CASSPSGGLNTE. The whole CDR3 protein is CASSPSGGLNTEAFF.

In this sample, this clone turned up many times. The read falls 3 residues short of the CDR3 end, and the missing part is taken from the germline J gene. The chain employs TRBV20-1 and TRBJ2-4, with 7 nucleotides matching TRBD2. The CDR3 contains 13 residues. CDR1 DFQATT and CDR2 SNEGSKA come from the germline V gene (reference sequence). The CDR3: CSALWGGNQLQYF. CDR3 bases read: TGCAGTGCGCTTTGGGGGGGAAATCAGCTT.

This clone was found many times. Incomplete CDR3 DNA: TGCAGTGCTGGGCGCTTGGACGAG. Protein sequence: CSAGRLDE. The full-length CDR3 reads as CSAGRLDEQYF. This sequence joins TRBV20-1 and TRBJ2-7, with D unresolved. The read ends 3 residues before the CDR3 terminus; that terminus is restored from the germline J gene. The V gene lost 5 bases and the J gene lost 5 bases, with 10 bases spanning the gap. CDR3 size: 11 residues. Germline CDR1 and CDR2: DFQATT and SNEGSKA (reference sequence).

In its sample, this clone was seen many times. Read sequence stops 3 residues before the CDR3 end, and the germline J gene provides the missing end. The V call is TRBV5-1, the J call TRBJ1-4; D perhaps matches TRBD1 (5 bases). Germline V gene lookup returns CDR1 SGHRS and CDR2 YFSETQ. The CDR3 totals 14 residues. The V end was cut by 6 bases, the J end by 0 bases, with 9 bases between. This CDR3 reads CASKGTTTNEKLFF. CDR3 DNA (partial): TGCGCCAGCAAAGGGACTACAACTAATGAAAAA.

This clone was recorded at least ten times. The missing CDR3 end, 3 residues past where the read stops, is filled in from the germline J gene. This sequence joins TRBV4-1 and TRBJ1-2, with 9 bases aligning to TRBD1. With 3 bases clipped from V and 5 bases from J, the junction kept 10 bases outside the gene matches. CDR3 length: 16 amino acids. CDR1 MGHRA and CDR2 YSYEKL come from the germline V gene. Partial CDR3 DNA: TGCGCCAGCAGCCACTTGACGGGACAGGGCCGTTATGGC. Protein: CASSHLTGQGRYG. The whole CDR3 region reads CASSHLTGQGRYGYTF.

With regard to this clone: The read ends 3 residues shy of where the CDR3 ends; the end is completed using the germline J gene. Other nucleotide sequences from this sample produce the same CDR3. The V and J genes are TRBV30 and TRBJ1-6, with a weak D call TRBD1 (5 bases). V was shortened by 4 bases and J by 0 bases, with 16 bases between the two germline ends. The CDR3 is 17 residues long. Per the germline V gene, CDR1 is GTSNPN and CDR2 is SVGIG (reference sequence). CDR3 region: CAWKRQGSSSYNSPLHF. CDR3 DNA, as far as it was read: TGTGCCTGGAAACGGCAGGGCTCGAGCTCCTATAATTCACCC.

About this clone itself: The read halts 3 residues ahead of the CDR3 end, with the missing end drawn from the germline J gene. The V call is TRBV5-1, the J call TRBJ2-7; D possibly corresponds to TRBD1 (6 bases). Trimming left V 4 bases short and J 1 base short, with 18 bases between. CDR1 SGHRS and CDR2 YFSETQ come from the germline V gene. The CDR3 totals 16 residues. The CDR3 bases that were read are TGCGCCAGCAGCCCTAGATTGGCAGGGGCATCCTACGAG. Residues: CASSPRLAGASYE. The CDR3 reads in full as CASSPRLAGASYEQYF.

The sample holds many counts of this clone. The CDR3 end falls 3 residues outside the read, so it is completed with the germline J gene. The chain combines TRBV30 with TRBJ1-4; D remains unclear. CDR1 and CDR2 (germline): GTSNPN, SVGIG (reference sequence). V was trimmed by 2 bases and J by 2 bases, leaving 9 bases between them. The CDR3 has 14 residues. The part of the CDR3 DNA that was read is TGTGCCTGGAGTCCCACTAGTACTAATGAAAAA. This gives the protein CAWSPTSTNEK. The whole CDR3 protein is CAWSPTSTNEKLFF.

Many counts were recorded for this clone. The sequence runs out 3 residues before the end of the CDR3; the remainder is reconstructed from the germline J gene. V is TRBV6-2 or TRBV6-3 and J is TRBJ1-1; unclear D gene. This CDR3 contains 14 residues. CDR1 and CDR2 (germline): MNHEY, SVGEGT. Trimming cost V 4 bases and J 0 bases, with 9 bases left between them. This CDR3 reads CASSSYNMNTEAFF. The sequenced part of the CDR3 DNA is TGTGCCAGCAGTTCGTATAACATGAACACTGAA.